The TCR beta chain under discussion was sequenced for a study of blood T cells in healthy people across ages. Study-wide points: Unsorted PBMCs ruled out conclusive naive versus antigen-experienced comparison.

CDR1 MNHEY and CDR2 SMNVEV come from the germline V gene (reference sequence). Trimming took 6 bases from V and 2 from J, leaving 11 bases between them. The CDR3 loop spans 13 amino acids. Only one count was recorded for this clonotype. The antigen remains undetermined. This may come from a read error, since a much larger clone is one base off. Through a sample-barcoded 5' primer and a J-beta primer mix, a second PCR was run for roughly 7 to 12 cycles. TCRdb reprocessed the 5' RACE reads via MiXCR and lists one record per CDR3 protein. The data contain about 930,000 distinct CDR3 sequences, roughly 28% of them singletons. Isolated per sample were at least 6 million PBMCs. RNA extraction gave at least 6 micrograms of total RNA per sample. This same sample was also taken into another study, of T cells of mothers and their children.

The chain carries TRBV27 and TRBJ2-7; D unclear. This TCR came from a woman in her 40s in good health. The specimen sequenced was blood. CDR3 sequence reads: CASSPIDAYEQYF. For the CDR3, the DNA is TGTGCCAGCAGCCCGATAGACGCCTACGAGCAGTACTTC.